The rows below give T cell receptor beta chains drawn from one sample of a study of cytomegalovirus exposure and HLA in healthy donors. Generated by immunoSEQ multiplex PCR, the TCRdb table keeps only in-frame clones and is missing some. The ten most abundant clones cover 2.7% of a sample with tens of thousands of clones. Specimen: PBMCs. These receptors were obtained from a man between 40 and 49 years old in good health and CMV-seronegative. The conserved cysteine and the conserved F or W are not part of the CDR3 here. D genes are given only for firm matches. Expanded clones get a size class; other rows say once, few or many, or leave the size out.

V gene	clone size	D gene	J gene	CDR3 protein
TRBV5-1	NA	TRBD1	TRBJ2-5	ASSTGQGRETQY
TRBV7-9	medium-sized	TRBD1	TRBJ1-2	ASSLGTGAFYT
TRBV7-7	NA	NA	TRBJ2-2	ASSTGTQNTGELF
TRBV7-9	NA	NA	TRBJ1-5	ASSASKGDSNQPQH
TRBV25-1	NA	NA	TRBJ1-4	ASCPPGSEKLF
TRBV30	NA	NA	TRBJ2-7	AWNSGLRTYEQY
TRBV6-4	NA	TRBD1	TRBJ2-6	ASSRDRGNGANVLT
TRBV18	NA	TRBD1	TRBJ2-4	ASSPGGQGGNIQY
TRBV19	NA	TRBD1	TRBJ1-1	ASSKSRDRENTEAF
TRBV28	NA	TRBD2	TRBJ2-2	ASASGGAGELF
TRBV7-3	NA	TRBD1	TRBJ2-3	ASSQGQGVRTDTQY
TRBV20-1	NA	NA	TRBJ1-1	SPLNTEAF
TRBV6-1	NA	TRBD1	TRBJ1-5	ASSLDRGSQPQH
TRBV19	NA	NA	TRBJ1-5	ASSIDQGQPQH
TRBV6-1	NA	TRBD1	TRBJ2-3	ASSEGTGHTDTQY
TRBV6-1	NA	TRBD2	TRBJ2-5	ASSGLALETQY
TRBV9	NA	TRBD1	TRBJ2-7	ASSVVGDSYEQY
TRBV6-1	NA	TRBD1	TRBJ2-1	ASSGPDRAVHEQF
TRBV5-1	NA	TRBD1	TRBJ1-6	ASSFEGQENSPLH
TRBV6-5	NA	NA	TRBJ2-1	ASSYRRGTYNEQF
TRBV28	NA	TRBD2	TRBJ2-7	ASKAAGESYEQY
TRBV5-1	NA	NA	TRBJ1-3	ASTSGFRGNGNTIY
TRBV18	NA	NA	TRBJ1-3	ASSRGSSGNTIY
TRBV30	NA	TRBD1	TRBJ1-2	ARNTGTGGGYT
TRBV7-2	NA	NA	TRBJ1-6	ASGHYRDRADSPLH
TRBV13	NA	NA	TRBJ1-5	ASSRAGMGYQPQH
TRBV2	NA	NA	TRBJ2-7	ASTSVPGEQY
TRBV7-3	NA	TRBD2	TRBJ2-2	ASSETSGGELF
TRBV7-8	NA	TRBD2	TRBJ2-5	ASTTGLAGEQETQY
TRBV6-5	NA	NA	TRBJ2-7	ASSYSAVSYEQY
TRBV10-3	NA	NA	TRBJ1-4	AISSGSRNGEKLF
TRBV27	NA	NA	TRBJ1-5	ASSPTGTNQPQH
TRBV7-9	NA	NA	TRBJ1-1	ASRLLMNTEAF
TRBV13	NA	NA	TRBJ2-7	ASSHSQTYEQY
TRBV5-1	NA	TRBD1	TRBJ1-1	ASSRTYLGQGSTEAF
TRBV6-5	NA	TRBD1	TRBJ1-4	ASSQGAANEELF
TRBV6-4	NA	TRBD1	TRBJ2-3	ASSDQPGGTDTQY
TRBV28	NA	TRBD1	TRBJ2-7	ASRLVRDRAYEQY
TRBV19	NA	TRBD1	TRBJ2-3	ASSILGDRVNTQY
TRBV5-6	NA	NA	TRBJ2-5	ASSGGTLAQETQY
TRBV5-1	NA	TRBD1	TRBJ2-7	ASSFTGDSYEQY
TRBV5-6	NA	TRBD2	TRBJ2-2	ASSLGLARNTGELF
TRBV19	NA	TRBD1	TRBJ2-3	ASSIRDSHTDTQY
TRBV4-1	NA	NA	TRBJ1-5	ASSPLERVTQPQH
TRBV7-2	NA	NA	TRBJ1-5	ASSLVANSNQPQH
TRBV7-2	NA	NA	TRBJ1-5	ASSSGTRGLNQPQH
TRBV29-1	NA	NA	TRBJ1-2	SASANYGYT
TRBV5-1	NA	TRBD1	TRBJ2-1	ASSSGTASYNEQF
TRBV19	NA	TRBD1	TRBJ1-2	ASSPRDRGNGYT
TRBV19	NA	NA	TRBJ2-7	ASRDPALEEQY
TRBV30	NA	TRBD1	TRBJ2-1	AWSVQGQGVRNEQF
TRBV7-8	NA	TRBD2	TRBJ2-7	ASSLVEVIGTSIYEQY